These 2 T cell receptor beta chains share one sample of origin, sequenced in a study of CD8 T cells in Susac syndrome. Roughly 0.45 to 1 ug RNA was reverse transcribed with random hexamers. TCRdb reprocessed the immunoSEQ multiplex PCR reads with MiXCR, giving one entry per CDR3 protein. The sample records roughly 400,000 distinct CDR3 sequences, 85% to 90% being singletons. Sequences were obtained from CD8+ T cells from PBMCs. The receptors were gathered from a human donor with multiple sclerosis.

This sequence joins TRBV2 and TRBJ1-2; no firm D call. The V and J ends lost 2 bases and 8 bases respectively, with 15 bases between them. Germline CDR1 and CDR2: SNHLY and FYNNEI. CDR3 length: 14 residues. The CDR3 loop is CASSESVPKGGYTF. CDR3 nucleotides: TGTGCCAGCAGTGAATCCGTCCCGAAAGGCGGCTACACCTTC.

A word on this clonotype: The junction departs from the called germline gene at one end, perhaps through a read error. The rearrangement links TRBV7-6 to TRBJ2-2; TRBD2 aligns across 9 bases. The CDR3 runs to 16 residues. Germline CDR1 SGHVS, CDR2 FNYEAQ. The CDR3 loop is CATSPEASGVAGELFF. For the CDR3, the DNA is TGTGCCACCAGCCCAGAGGCTAGCGGGGTCGCCGGGGAGCTGTTTTTT. The full variable domain, rest sourced from reference TRBV7-6 and TRBJ2-2, is GAGVSQSPRYKVTKRGQDVALRCDPISGHVSLYWYRQALGQGPEFLTYFNYEAQQDKSGLPNDRFSAERPEGSISTLTIQRTEQRDSAMYRCATSPEASGVAGELFFGEGSRLTVL.